This TCR beta chain stems from a study of T cell responses to AZD1222 COVID-19 vaccine. Study summary: Second doses that came at about 4 or about 12 weeks were put together.

The CDR3 runs to 15 residues. Per germline, CDR1 LNHDA and CDR2 SQIVND (reference sequence). The table came from immunoSEQ multiplex PCR; TCRdb's copy has only in-frame clones and leaves some out. The sample has 150,000 or so clones, approximately 90% seen once; the top ten hold over 1.2%. Comment on this clone: At one end the junction does not follow the germline gene, possibly because of a read error.

The receptor comes from an adult in good health. Sequenced material: peripheral blood, taken on day 0 of AZD1222 vaccination. The rearrangement joins TRBV19 to TRBJ1-5; D remains unclear. The CDR3 sequence is CAGSIEGTGNQPQHF. CDR3 sequence (DNA): TGTGCCGGTAGTATAGAAGGCACGGGGAATCAGCCCCAGCATTTT. Combining the CDR3 with reference TRBV19 and TRBJ1-5 gives the whole variable domain DGGITQSPKYLFRKEGQNVTLSCEQNLNHDAMYWYRQDPGQGLRLIYYSQIVNDFQKGDIAEGYSVSREKKESFPLTVTSAQKNPTAFYLCAGSIEGTGNQPQHFGDGTRLSIL.